Below are 22 T cell receptor beta chains sequenced from a single sample in a study of shared clonotypes between healthy human individuals. CD45RO-negative cells were positively selected for CCR7, leaving out terminally differentiated effector memory CD45RA+ cells. Profiling relied on immunoSEQ multiplex PCR, and the TCRdb table lists in-frame clones only, not all of them. Among around 2,000,000 clones listed, approximately 94% were seen once. The sample comprised naive CD8+ T cells from PBMCs. The receptors were sampled from a man aged 18 to 35 in good health. Some clones in this sample may be carry-over from other donors' samples.

The chain employs TRBV25-1 and TRBJ2-2; D may correspond to TRBD1 or TRBD2 (5 bases each). The V gene lost 11 bases and the J gene lost 2 bases, with 9 bases spanning the gap. The CDR3 runs 12 residues. CDR1 and CDR2 from the germline V gene are MGHDK and SYGVNS. For the CDR3, the DNA is TGTGCCCTCGGGGCCAACACCGGGGAGCTGTTTTTT. Its protein product is CALGANTGELFF.

This clone was seen only once. The rearrangement joins TRBV7-9 to TRBJ1-3, with no clear D. The germline V gene has CDR1 SEHNR and CDR2 FQNEAQ (reference sequence). V was cut by 1 base and J by 4 bases, with 14 bases left in between. CDR3 length equals 16 residues. The CDR3 nucleotides are TGTGCCAGCAGCTTAGGGGTTGAGGGTCCGGGAAACACCATATATTTT. This sequence encodes CASSLGVEGPGNTIYF.

This chain connects TRBV7-7 to TRBJ2-5; the D is unclear. Trimming took off 8 bases at V and 5 bases at J, with 9 bases between the two ends. The CDR3 has 11 amino acids. Per germline, CDR1 SSHAT and CDR2 FNYEAQ (reference sequence). This CDR3 is CASLLGETQYF. The CDR3 bases are TGTGCCAGCCTTCTAGGGGAGACCCAGTACTTC. Full variable domain (rest looked up from reference TRBV7-7 and TRBJ2-5): GAGVSQSPRYKVTKRGQDVTLRCDPISSHATLYWYQQALGQGPEFLTYFNYEAQPDKSGLPSDRFSAERPEGSISTLTIQRTEQRDSAMYRCASLLGETQYFGPGTRLLVL.

The chain uses TRBV15 and TRBJ2-4; 8 bases are shared with TRBD2. The CDR3 loop spans 15 amino acids. The germline V gene has CDR1 LNHNV and CDR2 YYDKDF (reference sequence). The V segment lost 4 bases and the J segment 6 bases; nucleotides outside the gene matches: 8. The CDR3, as DNA: TGTGCCACCAGCAAGGAGCGGGAGATCCGAAACATTCAGTACTTC. Protein: CATSKEREIRNIQYF.

The V gene is TRBV29-1, the J gene TRBJ2-3, with D unresolved. V lost 6 bases to trimming and J lost 1 base, with 11 bases between them. From germline, CDR1 is SQVTM and CDR2 ANQGSEA. There are 13 residues in the CDR3. The DNA for the CDR3 is TGCAGCGTAACACCCCACGGCACAGATACGCAGTATTTT. Amino acid sequence: CSVTPHGTDTQYF.

The V call is TRBV13, the J call TRBJ2-4; 9 bases are shared with TRBD2. Germline CDR1 and CDR2: PRHDT and FYEKMQ (reference sequence). The junction had 3 bases not matched to a gene; V was cut back by 0 bases and J by 0 bases. The CDR3 consists of 17 residues. CDR3 amino acids: CASSLGPTSGAKNIQYF. The CDR3 nucleotides are TGTGCCAGCAGCTTAGGCCCGACTAGCGGAGCCAAAAACATTCAGTACTTC.

In the case of this clone: Other DNA sequences within the sample encode an identical CDR3. The chain combines TRBV7-2 with TRBJ2-7; D unresolved. Trimming left V 1 base short and J 3 bases short, with 4 bases between. This CDR3 region has 12 residues. The germline V gene encodes CDR1 SGHTA and CDR2 FQGNSA. DNA of the CDR3: TGTGCCAGCAGCTTAGGCAGCTACGAGCAGTACTTC. Translated, it gives CASSLGSYEQYF.

This chain joins TRBV7-6 and TRBJ2-2; 8 positions match TRBD1. The length of the CDR3 is 16 residues. Germline-derived CDR1 and CDR2 are SGHVS and FNYEAQ. V lost 5 bases to trimming and J lost 4 bases; unmatched junction nucleotides: 9. The CDR3 nucleotides are TGTGCCAGCAGCCGCATGGGACAGGCCATCACCGGGGAGCTGTTTTTT. As protein: CASSRMGQAITGELFF.

The CDR3 region is CASSPLAISSYEQYF. Here the CDR3 DNA reads TGTGCCAGCAGCCCGCTAGCGATCAGCTCCTACGAGCAGTACTTC. This chain connects TRBV7-9 to TRBJ2-7; tentatively, D is TRBD2 (6 bases). The CDR3 covers 15 residues. Germline V gene data show CDR1 as SEHNR and CDR2 as FQNEAQ (reference sequence). V was trimmed by 5 bases and J by 0 bases, leaving 14 bases between them.

The CDR3 DNA reads TGTGCCAGCAGTTTATGGCAGGACGAAGCTTTCTTT. It encodes CASSLWQDEAFF. The chain joins TRBV28 to TRBJ1-1; D is ambiguous. Germline V lookup: CDR1 MDHEN, CDR2 SYDVKM. Between the trimmed V and J ends, which lost 0 bases and 8 bases, there was a span of 7 bases. CDR3 length equals 12 residues.

The rearrangement uses TRBV27 and TRBJ2-7, with a tentative D call TRBD2 (7 bases). Trimming took off 2 bases at V and 6 bases at J, with 14 bases between the two ends. This CDR3 spans 14 amino acids. CDR1 MNHEY and CDR2 SMNVEV come from the germline V gene (reference sequence). The CDR3: CASSLTVGGGEQYF. In DNA form, the CDR3 reads TGTGCCAGCAGTTTAACCGTGGGAGGGGGCGAGCAGTACTTC.

The chain uses TRBV7-9 and TRBJ1-1; 7 bases align to TRBD1. This CDR3 is 15 amino acids long. The junction had 8 bases not matched to a gene; V was cut back by 3 bases and J by 4 bases. CDR1 SEHNR and CDR2 FQNEAQ come from the germline V gene (reference sequence). The DNA of the CDR3 is TGTGCCAGCAGCTTGGGGGGACAGACGAGCACTGAAGCTTTCTTT. Residues: CASSLGGQTSTEAFF.

Comment on this clone: The sample contains more than one DNA sequence encoding this CDR3. CDR3 in DNA: TGCGCCAGCAGCTTGGCGGGGAATGAGCAGTTCTTC. This translates into CASSLAGNEQFF. V and J are TRBV5-1 and TRBJ2-1; D might be TRBD2 (5 bases). The germline gives CDR1 SGHRS, CDR2 YFSETQ. CDR3 size: 12 residues. V dropped 0 bases and J dropped 7 bases, with 5 bases sitting between them.

V gene TRBV7-9 combines with J gene TRBJ2-7, with 8 nucleotides matching TRBD2. Germline V gene data show CDR1 as SEHNR and CDR2 as FQNEAQ (reference sequence). Trimming at V came to 5 bases and at J to 12 bases, leaving 9 bases not matched to a gene. The CDR3 has 12 residues. The CDR3 reads CASSKERERLYF. The CDR3 nucleotides are TGTGCCAGCAGCAAGGAGCGGGAGCGGTTGTACTTC. The full variable domain, completed using reference TRBV7-9 and TRBJ2-7, is DTGVSQNPRHKITKRGQNVTFRCDPISEHNRLYWYRQTLGQGPEFLTYFQNEAQLEKSRLLSDRFSAERPKGSFSTLEIQRTEQGDSAMYLCASSKERERLYFGPGTRLTVT.

Details on this clone: Other DNA sequences within the sample encode an identical CDR3. CDR3 bases: TGTGCCAGCAGCCTGGCGGGGGGGCTGAACACTGAAGCTTTCTTT. Amino acids: CASSLAGGLNTEAFF. The chain has TRBV7-9 and TRBJ1-1; perhaps TRBD1 as D (6 bases). This CDR3 contains 15 residues. V lost 5 bases to trimming and J lost 0 bases, with 13 bases between them. Germline loops: CDR1 SEHNR, CDR2 FQNEAQ (reference sequence).

The chain carries TRBV5-3 and TRBJ1-5, with D tentatively TRBD1 (6 bases). TRBV5-3 is noted as an ORF with a role that remains uncertain. Deletions cut 6 bases from V and 0 bases from J, with 19 bases between. The length of the CDR3 is 17 residues. Here the CDR3 reads CARTRAPGANSNQPQHF. The CDR3 bases are TGTGCCAGAACGCGCGCCCCAGGGGCGAATAGCAATCAGCCCCAGCATTTT.

This clone appeared a few times. The rearrangement joins TRBV11-2 to TRBJ1-5; 11 nucleotides agree with TRBD1. CDR1 is SGHAT and CDR2 is FQNNGV in the germline V gene. Trimming at V came to 3 bases and at J to 7 bases, leaving 2 bases not matched to a gene. The CDR3 has 14 residues. DNA for the CDR3: TGTGCCAGCAGCTTGGACAGGGGGCTGCAGCCCCAGCATTTT. Translated, it gives CASSLDRGLQPQHF.

The rearrangement joins TRBV29-1 to TRBJ2-2, with D maybe TRBD1 (7 bases). Trimming removed 7 bases from V and 4 bases from J, with 19 bases in between. Per the germline V gene, CDR1 is SQVTM and CDR2 is ANQGSEA. This CDR3 contains 15 residues. The chain's CDR3 is CSAEGAGLGTGELFF. The DNA of the CDR3 is TGCAGCGCCGAGGGGGCGGGATTAGGCACCGGGGAGCTGTTTTTT.

This chain joins TRBV7-8 and TRBJ2-3; possible D gene TRBD2, 6 bases. Germline V gene sequence: CDR1 SGHVS, CDR2 FQNEAQ. Trimming cost V 3 bases and J 5 bases, with 18 bases left between them. The CDR3 has 16 amino acids. CDR3 in amino acids: CASSFPSSELRDTQYF. In DNA, the CDR3 is TGTGCCAGCAGCTTTCCCTCTAGCGAATTAAGAGATACGCAGTATTTT.

J is TRBJ2-2 and V is TRBV7-9; TRBD1 matches at 8 bases. With V trimmed by 10 bases and J by 6 bases, 10 bases remained unmatched. The CDR3 extends over 14 amino acids. CDR1 is SEHNR and CDR2 is FQNEAQ in the germline V gene (reference sequence). This CDR3 is CAITTGAGPGELFF. CDR3 nucleotides: TGTGCCATCACGACAGGGGCTGGCCCCGGGGAGCTGTTTTTT.

The chain employs TRBV11-2 and TRBJ2-1; 9 bases line up with TRBD2. V lost 0 bases, J lost 5 bases, and 17 bases stayed unmatched. CDR1 is SGHAT and CDR2 is FQNNGV in the germline V gene. The CDR3 has 20 residues. The CDR3 region is CASSLDGGPSGKEANNEQFF. In DNA form, the CDR3 reads TGTGCCAGCAGCTTAGACGGGGGGCCTAGCGGGAAGGAGGCTAACAATGAGCAGTTCTTC.

The rearrangement uses TRBV6-6 and TRBJ1-4, with D possibly being TRBD1 (5 bases). The V end was cut by 2 bases, the J end by 7 bases, with 11 bases between. This CDR3 contains 14 residues. Germline V gene lookup returns CDR1 MNHNY and CDR2 SVGAGI (reference sequence). CDR3 nucleotides: TGTGCCAGCAGTTACGGGGGATATGGTGAAAAACTGTTTTTT. Protein sequence: CASSYGGYGEKLFF.